This T cell receptor beta chain was identified in a study of blood T cell repertoires in COVID-19. In the original workflow: Estimation of nucleated cell counts relied on the amplification of reference gene primers. Profiling relied on immunoSEQ multiplex PCR, and the TCRdb table lists in-frame clones only, not all of them. For V, J and clone size, that table is used; D and trimming come from the DNA. The sample lists about 59,000 clones; 90% were seen once. The CDR3 consists of 13 residues. CDR1 and CDR2 from the germline V gene are SGHTA and FQGNSA. The germline V and J ends were trimmed by 8 bases and 3 bases, with 13 bases remaining between them.

Sequencing was done on a sample of peripheral blood. The receptor comes from an elderly man with acute or convalescent COVID-19. The chain employs TRBV7-2 and TRBJ1-1; no firm D call. The CDR3 nucleotides read TGTGCCAGCGTCAGGAATTCGGACACTGAAGCTTTCTTT. Its translation is CASVRNSDTEAFF.